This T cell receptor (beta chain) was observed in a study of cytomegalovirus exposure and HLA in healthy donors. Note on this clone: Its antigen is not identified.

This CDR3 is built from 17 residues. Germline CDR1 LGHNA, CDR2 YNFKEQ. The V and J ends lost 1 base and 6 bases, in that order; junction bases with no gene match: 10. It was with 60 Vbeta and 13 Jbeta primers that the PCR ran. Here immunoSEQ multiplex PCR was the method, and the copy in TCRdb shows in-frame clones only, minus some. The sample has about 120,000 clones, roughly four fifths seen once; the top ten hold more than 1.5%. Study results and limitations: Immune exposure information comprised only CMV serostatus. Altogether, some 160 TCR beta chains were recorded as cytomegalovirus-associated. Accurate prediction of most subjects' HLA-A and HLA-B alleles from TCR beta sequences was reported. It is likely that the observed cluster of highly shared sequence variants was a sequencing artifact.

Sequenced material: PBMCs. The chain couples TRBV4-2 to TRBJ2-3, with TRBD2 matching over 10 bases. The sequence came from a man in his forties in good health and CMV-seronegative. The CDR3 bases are TGTGCCAGCAGCCAAGGATCCCCGAGTAGCGGGAGGGATACGCAGTATTTT. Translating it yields CASSQGSPSSGRDTQYF.